This entry describes one TCR beta chain. Germline is not matched at one junction end, which may reflect a read error. The PCR ran on 60 Vbeta and 13 Jbeta primers. Assay: immunoSEQ multiplex PCR; the TCRdb copy retains only in-frame clones and omits some. Of approximately 100,000 clones in the sample, over 70% were seen once. Germline V gene sequence: CDR1 SGHVS, CDR2 FQNEAQ. CDR3 size: 14 residues. These data come from a study of cytomegalovirus exposure and HLA in healthy donors. The gene calls are TRBV7-8 and TRBJ2-7; 11 bases line up with TRBD2. The source of this sequence is a man in his fifties or sixties in good health and CMV-seropositive. Material for sequencing was PBMCs. In DNA, the CDR3 is TGTGCCAGCACCTTAGCGGGAGGGACCTACGAGCAGTACTTC. Protein sequence: CASTLAGGTYEQYF. The variable domain in full, completed from reference TRBV7-8 and TRBJ2-7, reads GAGVSQSPRYKVAKRGQDVALRCDPISGHVSLFWYQQALGQGPEFLTYFQNEAQLDKSGLPSDRFFAERPEGSVSTLKIQRTQQEDSAVYLCASTLAGGTYEQYFGPGTRLTVT.